This T cell receptor (beta chain) appears in the sequencing data of a study of T cell responses to AZD1222 COVID-19 vaccine. Overall study context: Recipients boosted at about 4 weeks or about 12 weeks are pooled. Broader study findings: Spike-specific TCR depth and breadth grew after two AZD1222 doses. The peak T cell response came first, and repertoires were sampled only after it.

Germline values: CDR1 SGHAT, CDR2 FQDESV (reference sequence). The length of the CDR3 is 14 residues. Trimming took 7 bases from V and 5 from J, leaving 16 bases between them. The assay was immunoSEQ multiplex PCR, and TCRdb's table has in-frame clones only and misses some. The data show more than 100,000 clones, roughly 90% seen once. In regard to this clone: Its specificity is not known.

This chain joins TRBV11-1 and TRBJ2-3; a possible D gene is TRBD2 (6 bases). The sequence was obtained from an adult in good health. Sample: peripheral blood, taken on day 0 of AZD1222 vaccination. Written as DNA, the CDR3 is TGTGCCAGCACCACTGGGGGGAGAGGAGATACGCAGTATTTT. Encoded protein: CASTTGGRGDTQYF.